The 5 T cell receptor beta chains below come from one sample, sequenced in a study of blood T cell repertoires in COVID-19. The data were produced by immunoSEQ multiplex PCR, yet TCRdb's version contains in-frame clones alone and is incomplete. Of roughly 220,000 clones listed, roughly 80% are singletons. The sample was peripheral blood. These receptors all stem from a man younger than 40 with active or convalescent COVID-19.

This clone was detected only once. The rearrangement links TRBV5-4 to TRBJ2-7; possibly TRBD1 for D (6 bases). This CDR3 spans 15 amino acids. Germline CDR1 is SGHNT and CDR2 is YYREEE (reference sequence). The V gene lost 3 bases and the J gene lost 3 bases, with 16 bases spanning the gap. The chain's CDR3 is CASSSEQGRSYEQYF. CDR3 nucleotide sequence: TGTGCCAGCAGCTCAGAACAGGGAAGGAGCTACGAGCAGTACTTC.

The V gene is TRBV4-3, the J gene TRBJ1-3; D gene unclear. Germline lookup yields CDR1 LGHNA and CDR2 YSLEER. Trimming removed 0 bases from V and 0 bases from J, with 15 bases in between. The CDR3 spans 18 residues. The CDR3 DNA reads TGCGCCAGCAGCCAAGACCTAGGTATAGTCCCCTCTGGAAACACCATATATTTT. Translating gives CASSQDLGIVPSGNTIYF.

The rearrangement joins TRBV7-3 to TRBJ2-7; 11 nucleotides align to TRBD2. V gave up 1 base and J gave up 6 bases; unmatched junction bases: 5. Germline V gene lookup returns CDR1 SGHTA and CDR2 FQGTGA. The CDR3 length is 15 residues. In DNA form, the CDR3 reads TGTGCCAGCAGCTTAAACATAGCGGGAGGGTCCGAGCAGTACTTC. Its protein product is CASSLNIAGGSEQYF.

The chain recombines TRBV30 with TRBJ2-1, with a possible D match to TRBD2 (6 bases). Germline assignment: CDR1 GTSNPN and CDR2 SVGIG (reference sequence). V was cut by 3 bases and J by 7 bases, with 13 bases left in between. CDR3 length equals 13 residues. CDR3 amino acids: CAWSPDGGNEQFF. The CDR3 DNA reads TGTGCCTGGAGCCCGGATGGGGGGAATGAGCAGTTCTTC.

This chain uses TRBV14 with TRBJ1-4; D might be TRBD1 (6 bases). Trimming left V 4 bases short and J 2 bases short, with 11 bases between. CDR3 length: 15 residues. Germline CDR1 and CDR2: SGHDN and FVKESK. This CDR3 reads CASSPLQGTNEKLFF. The CDR3 DNA reads as TGTGCCAGCAGCCCTCTTCAGGGGACTAATGAAAAACTGTTTTTT.